This entry lists 9 T cell receptor beta chains sequenced from one sample in a study of Ad26.COV2.S vaccination and SARS-CoV-2 variants. This sample's treatment: roughly 19 received Ad26.COV2.S at low or high dose, single or two shots; several received placebo; per-sample allocation not given. Sampling took place 63 days after the first vaccine or placebo injection. Clones were read by immunoSEQ multiplex PCR, and TCRdb kept only the in-frame ones, dropping some. The table shows 430,000 or so clones, with roughly 87% occurring only once. The specimen comprised peripheral blood, sampled in a trial of Ad26.COV2.S vaccine versus placebo. These receptors came from a person aged 18-65 years who received the Ad26.COV2.S COVID-19 vaccine or a placebo.

In its sample, this clone was seen a few times. V usage is TRBV4-3 and J usage is TRBJ2-2; D is possibly TRBD2 (5 bases). The CDR3 extends over 15 amino acids. The germline V gene has CDR1 LGHNA and CDR2 YSLEER. The V and J ends lost 8 bases and 0 bases respectively, with 13 bases between them. The CDR3 sequence: CASRLSTTNTGELFF. In DNA form, the CDR3 reads TGCGCCAGCCGACTAAGTACTACGAACACCGGGGAGCTGTTTTTT.

The table lists this clone with a few counts. Germline is not matched at one junction end, which may reflect a read error. This chain joins TRBV6-1 and TRBJ1-6; D gene ambiguous. CDR1 MNHNS and CDR2 SASEGT come from the germline V gene. CDR3 length: 16 residues. The chain's CDR3 is CASREALATYNSPLHF. The CDR3 DNA is TGTGCCAGCCGTGAAGCGTTAGCCACCTATAATTCACCCCTCCACTTT.

The CDR3 is CASSIPRVSNYNEQFF. The CDR3 DNA sequence: TGTGCCAGCAGTATTCCACGGGTCTCTAATTACAATGAGCAGTTCTTC. This rearrangement joins TRBV27 to TRBJ2-1; D is ambiguous. CDR1 is MNHEY, CDR2 SMNVEV, per germline (reference sequence). This CDR3 has 16 residues. Trimming cost V 5 bases and J 4 bases, with 18 bases left between them.

In the case of this clone: At one of its ends the junction is not consistent with the germline gene, which may arise from a read error. This rearrangement joins TRBV28 to TRBJ2-7; D could derive from TRBD1 or TRBD2 (5 bases each). The CDR3 contains 15 residues. Per germline, CDR1 MDHEN and CDR2 SYDVKM. In nucleotides, the CDR3 is TGTGCCAGCAGTACCCCCGGGACCGGCTCCAACGAGCAGTACTTC. Encoded protein: CASSTPGTGSNEQYF.

The J gene is TRBJ2-3, the V gene TRBV5-1; 9 positions agree with TRBD2. V trimming: 0 bases; J trimming: 3 bases; junction bases outside the gene matches: 5. CDR3 length: 16 amino acids. Germline V gene lookup returns CDR1 SGHRS and CDR2 YFSETQ. The CDR3 region has the DNA TGCGCCAGCAGCTTGGCTATTAGCGGGGGAACAGATACGCAGTATTTT. Its protein is CASSLAISGGTDTQYF.

The V call is TRBV7-9, the J call TRBJ2-1; no clear D gene. The V gene's germline CDR1 is SEHNR and CDR2 FQNEAQ (reference sequence). V dropped 5 bases and J dropped 4 bases, with 18 bases sitting between them. The length of the CDR3 is 16 residues. In DNA form, the CDR3 reads TGTGCCAGCAGCCGCGCCCAGAATTCGTTATACAATGAGCAGTTCTTC. It is translated as CASSRAQNSLYNEQFF.

The chain carries TRBV27 and TRBJ1-3; D is undetermined. This CDR3 has 14 residues. CDR1 and CDR2 (germline): MNHEY, SMNVEV (reference sequence). Trimming took off 0 bases at V and 4 bases at J, with 7 bases between the two ends. The CDR3 DNA reads as TGTGCCAGCAGTTTATCTGCATACGGAAACACCATATATTTT. It specifies CASSLSAYGNTIYF.

The J gene is TRBJ1-5, the V gene TRBV27; perhaps TRBD1 as D (6 bases). The germline V and J ends were trimmed by 6 bases and 6 bases, with 15 bases remaining between them. Germline CDR1 is MNHEY and CDR2 is SMNVEV (reference sequence). This CDR3 has 14 amino acids. The CDR3 region has the DNA TGTGCCAGCAGGGAGTTGGGGGCTAGTCAGCCCCAGCATTTT. Translated: CASRELGASQPQHF.

This sequence joins TRBV19 and TRBJ1-1, with D maybe TRBD1 (5 bases). Germline values: CDR1 LNHDA, CDR2 SQIVND (reference sequence). The CDR3 runs to 13 residues. Trimming shortened V by 3 bases and J by 6 bases, and 11 bases separated the two germline ends. The CDR3 protein is CASSIGASPEAFF. CDR3 in DNA: TGTGCCAGTAGTATTGGGGCCAGCCCTGAAGCTTTCTTT.